The clone carrying this T cell receptor (beta chain) is termed medium-sized. Antigen: not known. This sample was included in a study of T and B cells in COVID-19 patients. Study background: COVID-19 patients gave peripheral blood either during active infection or after recovery. Comorbidities linked to unfavorable COVID-19 outcome were present in about 90% of the 20 active-infection patients. Findings and caveats of the study: Symptomatic-phase blood samples from mildly ill patients and early samples from severe cases were scarce. Clonality of TRB repertoires was high in active COVID-19; recovery brought above-healthy diversity and richness.

Multiplex PCR with BIOMED2 TRB-A/B primer pools amplified TRB rearrangements. TCRdb passed the multiplex PCR reads through MiXCR, listing each CDR3 protein once. The sample lists about 14,000 distinct CDR3 sequences, 28% occurring once. Per the germline V gene, CDR1 is LNHDA and CDR2 is SQIVND (reference sequence). Losses at the gene ends were 8 bases for V and 3 bases for J; bases not matched to a gene: 5. The CDR3 runs 13 residues. From blood, about 240-550 ng of genomic DNA served as TRB template. The sequenced material came from blood. The TCR sequence derives from a human donor who had recovered from COVID-19. V usage is TRBV19 and J usage is TRBJ2-5; 8 bases agree with TRBD1. The CDR3 spells CASGGQGKETQYF. CDR3 nucleotides: TGTGCCAGTGGTGGACAGGGAAAAGAGACCCAGTACTTC.